Sequencing of this TCR beta chain was carried out in a study of CD8 T cells in ankylosing spondylitis. Study-wide points: Researchers report that disease-linked clones proved CD8+ and relatively rare in peripheral blood. Prior literature has documented some motif variants in synovial fluid and blood from reactive arthritis. Characteristic, it appeared, of ankylosing spondylitis blood was a TCR beta motif of 7 or 8 highly homologous variants.

TCRdb re-called the 5' RACE reads with MiXCR, one entry per CDR3 protein. The table lists about 450,000 distinct CDR3 sequences, approximately 26% of them singletons. This CDR3 has 13 amino acids. V dropped 1 base and J dropped 4 bases, with 10 bases sitting between them. Per germline, CDR1 DFQATT and CDR2 SNEGSKA (reference sequence). With regard to this clonotype: Antigen unknown.

The source of this sequence is a male donor with ankylosing spondylitis. Sequencing input: blood, either unsorted or a sorted T cell fraction (not recorded which). The chain is built from TRBV20-1 and TRBJ1-2; D call uncertain. CDR3 nucleotide sequence: TGCAGTGCTAGAGTAGGCGTCCGCTATGGCTACACCTTC. This gives the protein CSARVGVRYGYTF.